What follows are 20 T cell receptor beta chains derived from one specimen sequenced in a study of blood T cell repertoires in COVID-19. Data came from immunoSEQ multiplex PCR; TCRdb stores just in-frame clones and leaves some out. Of about 200,000 clones listed, approximately 78% were seen once; the top ten hold approximately 7.6%. The sample taken for sequencing was peripheral blood. The receptors derive from an elderly woman with COVID-19, enrolled during active disease.

The rearrangement joins TRBV6-6 to TRBJ2-3, with D uncertain. The CDR3 extends over 14 amino acids. Trimming left V 4 bases short and J 5 bases short, with 13 bases between. CDR1 MNHNY and CDR2 SVGAGI come from the germline V gene (reference sequence). CDR3 DNA sequence: TGTGCCAGCAGTTCCCAGGTGGCCGTAGATACGCAGTATTTT. Its translation is CASSSQVAVDTQYF.

The chain links TRBV5-4 to TRBJ2-1, with a weak D call TRBD1 (6 bases). Germline CDR1 is SGHNT and CDR2 is YYREEE (reference sequence). V lost 4 bases and J lost 9, with 11 bases in between. The length of the CDR3 is 12 residues. The DNA of the CDR3 is TGTGCCAGCAGCCCTACAGGGCTTGAGCAGTTCTTC. This sequence encodes CASSPTGLEQFF.

The rearrangement uses TRBV30 and TRBJ2-3, with D hard to call. Germline loops: CDR1 GTSNPN, CDR2 SVGIG (reference sequence). The CDR3 runs to 13 residues. V lost 0 bases and J 6 bases, leaving 10 bases between the germline ends. The CDR3 reads CAWSVPPADTQYF. Here the CDR3 DNA reads TGTGCCTGGAGTGTACCCCCCGCGGATACGCAGTATTTT.

This clone turned up a few times. This rearrangement joins TRBV7-9 to TRBJ1-2; the D is unclear. Trimming pared 1 base from V and 4 bases from J, leaving 7 bases between. The V gene's germline CDR1 is SEHNR and CDR2 FQNEAQ (reference sequence). The CDR3 is 13 residues long. CDR3 DNA: TGTGCCAGCAGCTTAGTAGGAGCCTATGGCTACACCTTC. Its translation is CASSLVGAYGYTF.

In DNA form, the CDR3 reads TGTGCCAGCAGTCGGACAGGACAGAACACTGAAGCTTTCTTT. As protein: CASSRTGQNTEAFF. V and J are TRBV2 and TRBJ1-1, with TRBD1 matching 7 bases. Looked up from germline, CDR1 is SNHLY and CDR2 is FYNNEI. The CDR3 is 14 residues long. The ends lost 5 bases at V and 1 base at J; junction bases unmatched: 4.

V is TRBV7-9 and J is TRBJ2-7, with 8 bases matching TRBD2. The CDR3 is made up of 14 amino acids. The germline gives CDR1 SEHNR, CDR2 FQNEAQ (reference sequence). The V segment lost 7 bases and the J segment 2 bases; nucleotides outside the gene matches: 7. The CDR3 spells CASTFAGGAYEQYF. The CDR3 DNA is TGTGCCAGCACCTTCGCGGGGGGCGCCTACGAGCAGTACTTC.

V gene TRBV28 combines with J gene TRBJ1-5, with 7 positions matching TRBD1. CDR3 length equals 15 residues. V trimming: 6 bases; J trimming: 3 bases; junction bases outside the gene matches: 8. Germline lookup yields CDR1 MDHEN and CDR2 SYDVKM. CDR3 protein: CASRPGGTDNQPQHF. As DNA, the CDR3 is TGTGCCAGCAGACCAGGGGGGACAGACAATCAGCCCCAGCATTTT.

The rearrangement uses TRBV29-1 and TRBJ1-2, with 10 positions matching TRBD1. V trimming: 6 bases; J trimming: 6 bases; junction bases outside the gene matches: 10. CDR1 and CDR2 (germline): SQVTM, ANQGSEA. This CDR3 has 14 amino acids. This CDR3 is CSVEVGQGINGYTF. The CDR3 DNA reads as TGCAGCGTCGAGGTGGGACAGGGGATTAATGGCTACACCTTC. The full variable domain, with the rest looked up from reference TRBV29-1 and TRBJ1-2, is SAVISQKPSRDICQRGTSLTIQCQVDSQVTMMFWYRQQPGQSLTLIATANQGSEATYESGFVIDKFPISRPNLTFSTLTVSNMSPEDSSIYLCSVEVGQGINGYTFGSGTRLTVV.

This chain joins TRBV6-5 and TRBJ1-2, with 9 bases matching TRBD1. Germline CDR1 MNHEY, CDR2 SVGAGI. The CDR3 sequence is 15 residues long. J was trimmed by 7 bases and V by 7 bases; bases with no gene match: 13. CDR3 in amino acids: CASTIRDRVQGGYTF. For the CDR3, the DNA is TGTGCCAGCACTATCCGGGACAGGGTCCAGGGTGGCTACACCTTC.

The rearrangement uses TRBV25-1 and TRBJ1-6; 7 bases align to TRBD1. Germline V gene data show CDR1 as MGHDK and CDR2 as SYGVNS. The CDR3 consists of 14 residues. V shed 6 bases and J 6 bases; nucleotides not matched to a gene: 5. CDR3 bases: TGTGCCAGCAGAACTACAGGGGTTAATTCACCCCTCCACTTT. This encodes CASRTTGVNSPLHF.

The chain uses TRBV5-1 and TRBJ1-5; a weak D match, TRBD1 (6 bases). In germline, CDR1 is SGHRS, CDR2 YFSETQ. With 4 bases removed from V and 1 base from J, the gap between germline ends came to 12 bases. This CDR3 is built from 15 residues. CDR3: CASSEIGGSNQPQHF. CDR3 DNA sequence: TGCGCCAGCAGCGAGATAGGGGGAAGCAATCAGCCCCAGCATTTT.

The genes are TRBV2 and TRBJ1-1, with D unresolved. The CDR3 runs to 13 residues. The V end lost 6 bases, the J end lost 0 bases, and 8 bases lay between the germline ends. Germline V lookup: CDR1 SNHLY, CDR2 FYNNEI. CDR3 sequence (DNA): TGTGCCAGCAGGGAGACTCTGAACACTGAAGCTTTCTTT. Its translation is CASRETLNTEAFF.

The rearrangement uses TRBV6-6 and TRBJ2-4; 9 bases are a match to TRBD1. The germline gives CDR1 MNHNY, CDR2 SVGAGI (reference sequence). This CDR3 is 15 amino acids long. The V gene end was trimmed by 5 bases and the J gene end by 16 bases; junction bases not matched to a gene: 18. The CDR3, as DNA: TGTGCCAGCAGTGCCCCGGACAGGGGCCGGGGGACCAGATACTTC. Protein product: CASSAPDRGRGTRYF.

As to this clone: At the DNA level, this CDR3 is encoded by other sequences in the same sample as well. The rearrangement joins TRBV18 to TRBJ2-5, with no clear D. V was cut by 6 bases and J by 1 base, with 6 bases left in between. Germline CDR1 is KGHSH and CDR2 is LQKENI. The CDR3 spans 12 residues. CDR3 in DNA: TGTGCCAGCTCTCCGGGCCAAGAGACCCAGTACTTC. Its protein is CASSPGQETQYF.

This clone was found once. V usage is TRBV14 and J usage is TRBJ2-5; tentative D call: TRBD1 (5 bases). There are 12 residues in the CDR3. CDR1 SGHDN and CDR2 FVKESK come from the germline V gene. Trimming removed 2 bases from V and 4 bases from J, with 5 bases in between. This CDR3 reads CASSQQGETQYF. In nucleotides, the CDR3 is TGTGCCAGCAGCCAACAGGGAGAGACCCAGTACTTC.

The gene calls are TRBV11-1 and TRBJ2-4; 8 bases map to TRBD1. Per the germline V gene, CDR1 is SGHAT and CDR2 is FQDESV (reference sequence). This CDR3 comprises 15 residues. J lost 2 bases, V lost 2 bases, and 2 bases had no gene match. The CDR3 DNA reads TGTGCCAGCAGCTTATGGACAGGGCCCAAAAACATTCAGTACTTC. This sequence encodes CASSLWTGPKNIQYF.

The rearrangement links TRBV28 to TRBJ2-5; TRBD2 might be the D (5 bases). V lost 2 bases and J lost 2, with 9 bases in between. CDR3 length: 14 amino acids. CDR1 is MDHEN, CDR2 SYDVKM, per germline. CDR3: CASSLEGSQETQYF. CDR3 nucleotides: TGTGCCAGCAGTTTAGAGGGATCACAAGAGACCCAGTACTTC.

This clone showed up just once. This chain uses TRBV6-6 with TRBJ1-4, with D possibly matching TRBD1 (6 bases). Trimming cost V 0 bases and J 4 bases, with 12 bases left between them. Per germline, CDR1 MNHNY and CDR2 SVGAGI (reference sequence). This CDR3 has 16 amino acids. In DNA, the CDR3 is TGTGCCAGCAGTTACTCTTCAGGGGCTGGTAATGAAAAACTGTTTTTT. It yields the protein CASSYSSGAGNEKLFF.

Concerning this clone itself: This sample includes further DNA sequences coding for the same CDR3. The gene calls are TRBV18 and TRBJ1-1; D gene ambiguous. Germline loops: CDR1 KGHSH, CDR2 LQKENI. The CDR3 is made up of 14 amino acids. The V and J ends lost 3 bases and 1 base respectively, with 9 bases between them. The CDR3 spells CASSPFQENTEAFF. The CDR3 DNA sequence: TGTGCCAGCTCACCTTTTCAGGAGAACACTGAAGCTTTCTTT.

This chain joins TRBV6-2 or TRBV6-3 and TRBJ1-2; D gene ambiguous. Trimming took 6 bases from V and 8 from J, leaving 10 bases between them. The CDR3 spans 11 residues. The V gene's germline CDR1 is MNHEY and CDR2 SVGEGT. The CDR3 sequence is CASSWPEGYTF. CDR3 coding DNA: TGTGCCAGCAGCTGGCCGGAGGGCTACACCTTC.